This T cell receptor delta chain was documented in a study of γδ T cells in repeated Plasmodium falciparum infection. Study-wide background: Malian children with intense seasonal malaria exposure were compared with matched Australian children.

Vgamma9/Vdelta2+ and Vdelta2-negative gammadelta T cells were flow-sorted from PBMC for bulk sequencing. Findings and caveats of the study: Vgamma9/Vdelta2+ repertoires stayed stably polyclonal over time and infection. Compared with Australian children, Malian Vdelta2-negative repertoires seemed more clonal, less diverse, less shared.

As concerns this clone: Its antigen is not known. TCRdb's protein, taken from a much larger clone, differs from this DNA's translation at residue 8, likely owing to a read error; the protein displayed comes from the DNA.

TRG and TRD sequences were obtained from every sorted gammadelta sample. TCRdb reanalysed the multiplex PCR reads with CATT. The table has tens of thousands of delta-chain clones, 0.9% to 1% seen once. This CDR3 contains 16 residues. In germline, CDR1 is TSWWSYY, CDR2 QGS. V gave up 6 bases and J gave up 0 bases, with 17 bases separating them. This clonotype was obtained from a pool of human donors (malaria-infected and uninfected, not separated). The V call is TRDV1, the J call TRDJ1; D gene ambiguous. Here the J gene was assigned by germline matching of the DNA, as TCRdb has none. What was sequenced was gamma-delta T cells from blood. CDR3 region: CALGSRQVTDTDKLIF. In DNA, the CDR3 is TGTGCTCTTGGCAGCAGACAAGTCACTGACACCGATAAACTCATCTTT.